The 32 T cell receptor beta chains below were found in one sample sequenced in a study of control samples from healthy donors and cancer patients. Libraries were prepared by immunoSEQ multiplex PCR; TCRdb keeps only in-frame clonotypes and omits some of them. The sample lists 40,000 to 60,000 clones; approximately 86% were seen once. Sample: PBMCs. These receptors originate from a woman in her 50s with lung cancer.

Regarding this clone: Other DNA sequences within the sample encode an identical CDR3. V usage is TRBV28 and J usage is TRBJ1-2; D is unclear. CDR1 is MDHEN and CDR2 is SYDVKM in the germline V gene. Trimming took 2 bases from V and 2 from J, leaving 3 bases between them. This CDR3 region has 12 residues. CDR3 nucleotide sequence: TGTGCCAGCAGTTTAGGGAACTATGGCTACACCTTC. The encoded protein is CASSLGNYGYTF.

The chain has TRBV14 and TRBJ2-1; D perhaps matches TRBD1 (6 bases). CDR1 is SGHDN, CDR2 FVKESK, per germline. This CDR3 is built from 16 residues. Trimming took 1 base from V and 9 from J, leaving 19 bases between them. This chain's CDR3 is CASSQVGQWSLGEQFF. CDR3 nucleotides: TGTGCCAGCAGCCAAGTAGGACAGTGGTCATTGGGTGAGCAGTTCTTC.

The rearrangement joins TRBV2 to TRBJ2-5, with 8 positions matching TRBD1. This CDR3 spans 14 amino acids. In germline, CDR1 is SNHLY, CDR2 FYNNEI. The ends lost 2 bases at V and 4 bases at J; junction bases unmatched: 3. The CDR3 coding sequence is TGTGCCAGCAGTGAAAGAGGACAGGGAGAGACCCAGTACTTC. As protein: CASSERGQGETQYF.

V usage is TRBV4-1 and J usage is TRBJ1-4; D is undetermined. V gave up 7 bases and J gave up 1 base, with 25 bases separating them. The CDR3 covers 19 residues. Per the germline V gene, CDR1 is MGHRA and CDR2 is YSYEKL. The CDR3 DNA sequence: TGCGCCAGCAACCCCGAAGGGCCTGGCAGAAGTCGAACTAATGAAAAACTGTTTTTT. Translation: CASNPEGPGRSRTNEKLFF.

The sample holds one count of this clone. The rearrangement uses TRBV5-6 and TRBJ1-1; D perhaps matches TRBD1 (5 bases). V lost 4 bases, J lost 0 bases, and 10 bases lay in between. Germline V gives CDR1 SGHDT, CDR2 YYEEEE. This CDR3 has 14 residues. The DNA of the CDR3 is TGTGCCAGCAGCGCTTTGACAGTGAACACTGAAGCTTTCTTT. Its protein is CASSALTVNTEAFF.

The chain employs TRBV5-1 and TRBJ2-7; no reliable D call. V shed 4 bases and J shed 2 bases, with 16 bases lying between them. The CDR3 extends over 15 amino acids. CDR1 SGHRS and CDR2 YFSETQ come from the germline V gene. In DNA, the CDR3 is TGCGCCAGCAGCCGAGGCGCGGAATCACCCTACGAGCAGTACTTC. Protein: CASSRGAESPYEQYF. The whole variable domain, remainder taken from reference TRBV5-1 and TRBJ2-7, is KAGVTQTPRYLIKTRGQQVTLSCSPISGHRSVSWYQQTPGQGLQFLFEYFSETQRNKGNFPGRFSGRQFSNSRSEMNVSTLELGDSALYLCASSRGAESPYEQYFGPGTRLTVT.

The V call is TRBV4-1, the J call TRBJ1-3; D remains ambiguous. The germline V and J ends were trimmed by 7 bases and 0 bases, with 13 bases remaining between them. Germline V CDR1 and CDR2: MGHRA, YSYEKL. There are 15 residues in the CDR3. The CDR3, as DNA: TGCGCCAGCACCGCCCAGTTCGACTCTGGAAACACCATATATTTT. Translation: CASTAQFDSGNTIYF.

This chain connects TRBV18 to TRBJ1-2, with D tentatively TRBD1 (6 bases). The CDR3 sequence is 16 residues long. Trimming took 3 bases from V and 6 from J, leaving 20 bases between them. Germline CDR1 KGHSH, CDR2 LQKENI. CDR3 coding DNA: TGTGCCAGCTCACCTCGGCTGCAACAGGGAGAAAATGGCTACACCTTC. Its translation: CASSPRLQQGENGYTF.

The chain combines TRBV5-5 with TRBJ1-4, with D possibly being TRBD1 (5 bases). V dropped 0 bases and J dropped 7 bases, with 13 bases sitting between them. Per germline, CDR1 SGHKS and CDR2 YYEKEE (reference sequence). This CDR3 has 15 residues. CDR3: CASSLGGQGGEKLFF. CDR3 coding DNA: TGTGCCAGCAGCTTGGGAGGTCAGGGTGGTGAAAAACTGTTTTTT.

V and J are TRBV7-3 and TRBJ2-7, with D uncertain. Germline CDR1 and CDR2: SGHTA and FQGTGA. The length of the CDR3 is 13 residues. The V and J ends lost 4 bases and 6 bases respectively, with 13 bases between them. The CDR3 protein is CASSSTTGLEQYF. The CDR3 nucleotides read TGTGCCAGCAGCTCGACCACGGGCCTCGAGCAGTACTTC.

The rearrangement links TRBV4-1 to TRBJ1-1, with D maybe TRBD1 (5 bases). CDR1 and CDR2 (germline): MGHRA, YSYEKL. With 3 bases removed from V and 5 bases from J, the gap between germline ends came to 16 bases. This CDR3 has 15 residues. The CDR3 sequence is CASSHPGALGTEAFF. The CDR3 DNA is TGCGCCAGCAGCCACCCCGGGGCCCTGGGAACTGAAGCTTTCTTT.

The chain employs TRBV4-2 and TRBJ1-1; D ambiguous. CDR3 length: 13 residues. The V gene's germline CDR1 is LGHNA and CDR2 YNFKEQ. The V gene lost 4 bases and the J gene lost 3 bases, with 9 bases spanning the gap. This CDR3 is CASSPGSDTEAFF. The CDR3 nucleotides are TGTGCCAGCAGCCCCGGGTCCGACACTGAAGCTTTCTTT.

V and J are TRBV20-1 and TRBJ1-2; the match to TRBD1 covers 9 bases. V was clipped by 3 bases and J by 5 bases; unmatched bases: 7. Germline assignment: CDR1 DFQATT and CDR2 SNEGSKA (reference sequence). The length of the CDR3 is 14 residues. Here the CDR3 reads CSASWGQGMYGYTF. The CDR3 nucleotides read TGCAGTGCTAGTTGGGGACAGGGCATGTATGGCTACACCTTC.

The chain is built from TRBV24-1 and TRBJ2-3; tentatively, D is TRBD2 (5 bases). V was cut by 5 bases and J by 0 bases, with 5 bases left in between. This CDR3 contains 13 residues. Germline lookup yields CDR1 KGHDR and CDR2 SFDVKD. The CDR3, as DNA: TGTGCCACCAGTGGAGGGAGCACAGATACGCAGTATTTT. Translation gives CATSGGSTDTQYF.

The chain joins TRBV6-6 to TRBJ1-5, with D tentatively TRBD1 (5 bases). Germline V gene lookup returns CDR1 MNHNY and CDR2 SVGAGI (reference sequence). The CDR3 has 17 amino acids. The V end lost 6 bases, the J end lost 0 bases, and 18 bases lay between the germline ends. Here the CDR3 reads CASSRASTDRSNQPQHF. CDR3 nucleotides: TGTGCCAGCAGCCGAGCTTCGACAGATCGTAGCAATCAGCCCCAGCATTTT.

The rearrangement links TRBV5-4 to TRBJ1-5; D uncertain. V was clipped by 1 base and J by 10 bases, with 3 bases between them. CDR1 is SGHNT and CDR2 is YYREEE in the germline V gene (reference sequence). The CDR3 runs 10 residues. CDR3 in amino acids: CASSLNPQHF. As DNA, the CDR3 is TGTGCCAGCAGCTTGAACCCCCAGCATTTT.

The count of this clone is one. This chain uses TRBV7-9 with TRBJ1-6, with D hard to call. The V gene lost 7 bases and the J gene lost 3 bases, with 10 bases spanning the gap. This CDR3 spans 14 amino acids. Germline lookup yields CDR1 SEHNR and CDR2 FQNEAQ (reference sequence). CDR3 in amino acids: CASTVAIYNSPLHF. CDR3 DNA sequence: TGTGCCAGCACCGTCGCAATCTATAATTCACCCCTCCACTTT.

This clone has only one observation. The J gene is TRBJ1-1, the V gene TRBV6-5; 7 bases are a match to TRBD1. V gave up 11 bases and J gave up 2 bases; unmatched junction bases: 8. Germline-derived CDR1 and CDR2 are MNHEY and SVGAGI. The CDR3 runs to 13 residues. The CDR3: CAATRQGNTEAFF. The CDR3 DNA reads as TGTGCCGCAACGAGACAGGGTAACACTGAAGCTTTCTTT.

The chain uses TRBV5-1 and TRBJ2-1; D may correspond to TRBD1 or TRBD2 (5 bases each). This CDR3 has 18 amino acids. Germline V CDR1 and CDR2: SGHRS, YFSETQ. V shed 2 bases and J shed 0 bases, with 18 bases lying between them. CDR3 in amino acids: CASSFPVGGKRSYNEQFF. For the CDR3, the DNA is TGCGCCAGCAGCTTCCCAGTTGGGGGTAAACGCTCCTACAATGAGCAGTTCTTC.

This sequence joins TRBV6-2 or TRBV6-3 and TRBJ2-4, with D unclear. This CDR3 spans 15 amino acids. From germline, CDR1 is MNHEY and CDR2 SVGEGT. V was shortened by 2 bases and J by 2 bases, with 10 bases between the two germline ends. CDR3 bases: TGTGCCAGCAGTTACACAGATTTCTCCAAAAACATTCAGTACTTC. Amino acid sequence: CASSYTDFSKNIQYF.

This rearrangement joins TRBV5-1 to TRBJ1-4; 9 bases align to TRBD1. The CDR3 length is 15 residues. V shed 4 bases, J shed 3 bases, and the junction held 4 bases outside the gene matches. Per germline, CDR1 SGHRS and CDR2 YFSETQ. CDR3 residues: CASSVRQGANEKLFF. CDR3 DNA: TGCGCCAGCAGCGTGAGACAGGGGGCTAATGAAAAACTGTTTTTT.

This clone was seen once. V usage is TRBV27 and J usage is TRBJ2-1; no definite D call. Trimming stripped 3 bases from V and 0 bases from J, with 9 bases between. This CDR3 has 15 residues. Germline-derived CDR1 and CDR2 are MNHEY and SMNVEV (reference sequence). The CDR3 bases are TGTGCCAGCAGTTTTACACAAAGCTCCTACAATGAGCAGTTCTTC. Its protein product is CASSFTQSSYNEQFF.

V usage is TRBV12-3 or TRBV12-4 and J usage is TRBJ2-7; D might be TRBD1 or TRBD2, each matching 5 bases. The V end was cut by 3 bases, the J end by 5 bases, with 11 bases between. CDR3 size: 13 residues. The CDR3 nucleotides are TGTGCCAGCAGTTTGAGCAGGGACGACGAGCAGTACTTC. Amino acid sequence: CASSLSRDDEQYF.

The gene calls are TRBV7-2 and TRBJ1-3; no firm D call. Trimming cost V 0 bases and J 9 bases, with 15 bases left between them. The CDR3 has 15 residues. Germline assignment: CDR1 SGHTA and CDR2 FQGNSA. The CDR3 DNA follows: TGTGCCAGCAGCTTAGCCGGGTCCTCGGGTGGCACCATATATTTT. This translates into CASSLAGSSGGTIYF.

This chain uses TRBV19 with TRBJ1-1; 9 nucleotides align to TRBD1. Germline CDR1 reads LNHDA; CDR2 reads SQIVND (reference sequence). The CDR3 has 15 residues. V gave up 5 bases and J gave up 3 bases; unmatched junction bases: 7. This chain's CDR3 is CASSPLRTGDTEAFF. The CDR3 DNA reads TGTGCCAGTAGTCCACTAAGGACAGGGGACACTGAAGCTTTCTTT.

V is TRBV20-1 and J is TRBJ1-1; no reliable D call. The V end was cut by 3 bases, the J end by 10 bases, with 9 bases between. Germline assignment: CDR1 DFQATT and CDR2 SNEGSKA (reference sequence). The CDR3 sequence is 10 residues long. Here the CDR3 reads CSASFPVAFF. CDR3 nucleotide sequence: TGCAGTGCTAGTTTTCCAGTAGCTTTCTTT.

The chain recombines TRBV5-5 with TRBJ2-7, with D perhaps given as TRBD1 or TRBD2 (6 bases each). The CDR3 covers 16 residues. CDR1 and CDR2 from the germline V gene are SGHKS and YYEKEE (reference sequence). V was shortened by 4 bases and J by 3 bases, with 20 bases between the two germline ends. The CDR3 spells CASSLGGHHTNYEQYF. CDR3 DNA sequence: TGTGCCAGCAGCCTCGGGGGACACCATACCAACTACGAGCAGTACTTC.

The chain combines TRBV4-1 with TRBJ2-7, with D possibly matching TRBD1 (5 bases). Looked up from germline, CDR1 is MGHRA and CDR2 is YSYEKL. The CDR3 totals 16 residues. The V end lost 0 bases, the J end lost 6 bases, and 18 bases lay between the germline ends. The CDR3, as DNA: TGCGCCAGCAGCCAAGATCTATTCGGCAGGGTGGGCGAGCAGTACTTC. Residues: CASSQDLFGRVGEQYF.

The chain is built from TRBV27 and TRBJ2-7, with no clear D. Germline assignment: CDR1 MNHEY and CDR2 SMNVEV (reference sequence). Trimming shortened V by 4 bases and J by 2 bases, and 9 bases separated the two germline ends. The CDR3 covers 13 residues. The CDR3 bases are TGTGCCAGCAGTTCCCTTCCCCCCTACGAGCAGTACTTC. The encoded protein is CASSSLPPYEQYF.

The chain carries TRBV30 and TRBJ1-3; D unclear. CDR3 length: 17 residues. Germline loops: CDR1 GTSNPN, CDR2 SVGIG (reference sequence). Trimming removed 0 bases from V and 2 bases from J, with 17 bases in between. The DNA of the CDR3 is TGTGCCTGGAGTGTTCGGAGGGTCGGTCGAGCTGGAAACACCATATATTTT. This gives the protein CAWSVRRVGRAGNTIYF.

This clone was seen a single time. Different DNA sequences within this sample yield the same CDR3. The gene calls are TRBV11-2 and TRBJ1-1, with no clear D. The CDR3 contains 13 residues. Germline values: CDR1 SGHAT, CDR2 FQNNGV. Between the trimmed V and J ends, which lost 1 base and 0 bases, there was a span of 3 bases. CDR3 loop: CASSLAVNTEAFF. CDR3 nucleotides: TGTGCCAGCAGCTTAGCCGTGAACACTGAAGCTTTCTTT.

The rearrangement joins TRBV29-1 to TRBJ2-5; 9 bases are a match to TRBD2. V shed 8 bases and J 0 bases; nucleotides not matched to a gene: 4. CDR3 length: 13 residues. Germline CDR1 is SQVTM and CDR2 is ANQGSEA. The CDR3 bases are TGCAGCCTGAGCGGGGGGTACCAAGAGACCCAGTACTTC. This encodes CSLSGGYQETQYF.